This T cell receptor (beta chain) was identified in a study of T cells in Graves' hyperthyroidism and ophthalmopathy. RNA transcripts gave rise to amplified TCR beta CDR3 regions. Using the HTBI primer set, a first-round RT-PCR was run on the TCR CDR3. TCRdb reanalysed the multiplex PCR reads using MiXCR and keeps one entry per CDR3 protein. Here the sample spans 400,000 to 600,000 distinct CDR3 sequences, 15% to 20% being singletons. Uncontrolled infection, other autoimmune disease, pregnancy or lactation excluded patients. Germline lookup yields CDR1 MNHNS and CDR2 SASEGT. Trimming removed 9 bases from V and 9 bases from J, with 22 bases in between. This CDR3 spans 14 amino acids.

Material for sequencing was blood. The chain joins TRBV6-1 to TRBJ2-3; D is possibly TRBD1 or TRBD2 (5 bases each). The TCR was taken from a woman between 25 and 40 years old with Graves' ophthalmopathy. CDR3 protein: CASLSTEGTGTQYF. CDR3 DNA: TGTGCCAGTCTTAGTACAGAGGGGACGGGGACGCAGTATTTT.